Sequencing of this T cell receptor (beta chain) was carried out in a study of blood T cells in healthy people across ages. The second PCR ran about 6 to 12 cycles with a sample-barcoded 5' primer and J-beta primers. TCRdb called the 5' RACE reads again in MiXCR, with one record for every CDR3 protein. The repertoire holds around 1,500,000 distinct CDR3 sequences, with 40% to 50% as singletons. With 6 bases removed from V and 3 bases from J, the gap between germline ends came to 11 bases. Germline V gene sequence: CDR1 SGHAT, CDR2 FQNNGV. The CDR3 is 13 amino acids. The chain has TRBV11-2 and TRBJ2-5; D not certain. The sequence derives from a young woman in good health. The sequenced material came from blood. The DNA of the CDR3 is TGTGCCAGCAGAGAAGGGTTCGAAGAGACCCAGTACTTC. It codes for CASREGFEETQYF.